This TCR beta chain was identified in a study of T cell repertoires in cytomegalovirus infection. J was trimmed by 8 bases and V by 0 bases; bases with no gene match: 8. There are 15 residues in the CDR3. CDR1 SGHTA and CDR2 FQGNSA come from the germline V gene. This clonotype appeared many times. What it recognizes is unknown. TCRdb ran MiXCR on the reads and lists one entry per CDR3 protein. Of fewer than 650,000 distinct CDR3 sequences in the sample, 35% to 50% were seen once. The sequence was obtained from a human donor in good health (CMV status not recorded). Some clones in this sample may be carry-over from other donors' samples. The sample was cultured PBMCs, taken from culture after CMV antigen stimulation. The V call is TRBV7-2, the J call TRBJ1-2; 8 bases map to TRBD1. In DNA form, the CDR3 reads TGTGCCAGCAGCTTAGCTGCGGGGGACAGGTTCGGCTACACCTTC. Amino acids: CASSLAAGDRFGYTF.